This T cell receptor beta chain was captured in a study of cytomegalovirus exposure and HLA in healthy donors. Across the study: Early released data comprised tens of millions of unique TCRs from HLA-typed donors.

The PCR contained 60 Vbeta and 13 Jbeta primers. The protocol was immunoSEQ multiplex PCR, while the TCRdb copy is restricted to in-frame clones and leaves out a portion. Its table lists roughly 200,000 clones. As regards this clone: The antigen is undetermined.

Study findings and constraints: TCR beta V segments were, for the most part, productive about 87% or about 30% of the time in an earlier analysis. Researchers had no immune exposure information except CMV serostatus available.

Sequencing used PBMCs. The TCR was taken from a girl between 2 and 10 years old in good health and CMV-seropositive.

CDR3: CASALSGNTDTQYF. The CDR3 DNA reads as TGTGCCAGCGCCCTGAGCGGAAACACAGATACGCAGTATTTT. This chain connects TRBV28 to TRBJ2-3; D perhaps matches TRBD2 (5 bases). V lost 8 bases and J lost 2, with 14 bases in between. The germline CDR1 and CDR2 sequences are MDHEN and SYDVKM. CDR3 size: 14 residues.